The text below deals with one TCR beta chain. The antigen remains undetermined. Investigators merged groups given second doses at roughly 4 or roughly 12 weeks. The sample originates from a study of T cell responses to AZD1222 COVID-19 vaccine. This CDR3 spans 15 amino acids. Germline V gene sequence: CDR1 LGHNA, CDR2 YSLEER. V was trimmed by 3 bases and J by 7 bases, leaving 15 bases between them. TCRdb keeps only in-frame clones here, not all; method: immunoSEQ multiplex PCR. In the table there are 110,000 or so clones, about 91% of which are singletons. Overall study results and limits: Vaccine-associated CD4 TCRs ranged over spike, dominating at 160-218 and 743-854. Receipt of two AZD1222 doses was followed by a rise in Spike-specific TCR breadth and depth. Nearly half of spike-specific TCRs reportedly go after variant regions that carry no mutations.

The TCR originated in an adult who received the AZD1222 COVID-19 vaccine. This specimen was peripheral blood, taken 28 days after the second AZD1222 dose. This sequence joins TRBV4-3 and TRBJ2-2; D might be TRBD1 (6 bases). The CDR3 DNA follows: TGCGCCAGCAGCCAGAACAGGGTTGTCCTCGGGGAGCTGTTTTTT. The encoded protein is CASSQNRVVLGELFF.